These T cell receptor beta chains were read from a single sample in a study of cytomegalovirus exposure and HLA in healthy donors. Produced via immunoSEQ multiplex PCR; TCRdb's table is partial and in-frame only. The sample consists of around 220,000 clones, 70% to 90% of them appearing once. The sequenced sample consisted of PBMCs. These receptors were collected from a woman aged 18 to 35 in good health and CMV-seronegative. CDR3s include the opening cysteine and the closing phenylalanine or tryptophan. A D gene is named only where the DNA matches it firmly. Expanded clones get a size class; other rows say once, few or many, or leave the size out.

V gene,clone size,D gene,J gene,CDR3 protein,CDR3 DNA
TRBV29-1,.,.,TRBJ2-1,CSVGTYNEQFF,TGCAGCGTTGGGACTTACAATGAGCAGTTCTTC
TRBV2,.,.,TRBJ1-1,CASSDPETWETEAFF,TGTGCCAGCAGTGATCCGGAAACTTGGGAGACTGAAGCTTTCTTT
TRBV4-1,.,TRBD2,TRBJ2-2,CASSPLAGASGELFF,TGCGCCAGCAGCCCACTAGCGGGAGCGTCCGGGGAGCTGTTTTTT
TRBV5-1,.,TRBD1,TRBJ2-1,CASSLRDRENNEQFF,TGCGCCAGCAGCCTCCGGGACAGGGAAAACAATGAGCAGTTCTTC
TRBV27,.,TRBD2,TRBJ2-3,CASRAKAGGRTDTQYF,TGTGCCAGCAGAGCAAAGGCGGGAGGCCGGACAGATACGCAGTATTTT
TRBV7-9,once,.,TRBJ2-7,CASSKTTSYDYEQYF,TGTGCCAGCAGCAAGACAACATCTTACGACTACGAGCAGTACTTC
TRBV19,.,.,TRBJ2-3,CASSIGLALSTDTQYF,TGTGCCAGTAGTATAGGTCTAGCGCTGAGCACAGATACGCAGTATTTT
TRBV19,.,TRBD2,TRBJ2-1,CASATSGNSYNEQFF,TGTGCCAGTGCTACTAGCGGGAATTCCTACAATGAGCAGTTCTTC
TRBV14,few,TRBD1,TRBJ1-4,CASSTNRGLGEKLFF,TGTGCCAGCAGCACCAACAGGGGCTTGGGTGAAAAACTGTTTTTT
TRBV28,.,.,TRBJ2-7,CASSNRDVAYEQYF,TGTGCCAGCAGCAACCGGGATGTAGCCTACGAGCAGTACTTC
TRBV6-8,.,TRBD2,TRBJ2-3,CASSYCPTSGSTDTQYF,TGTGCCAGCAGTTACTGCCCTACTAGCGGTAGCACAGATACGCAGTATTTT
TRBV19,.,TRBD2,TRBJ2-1,CASSIGGLANEQFF,TGTGCCAGTAGTATAGGGGGACTAGCCAATGAGCAGTTCTTC
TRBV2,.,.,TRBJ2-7,CASREYYEQYF,TGTGCCAGCAGAGAGTACTACGAGCAGTACTTC
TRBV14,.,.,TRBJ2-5,CASSQGPETQYF,TGTGCCAGCAGCCAAGGGCCGGAGACCCAGTACTTC
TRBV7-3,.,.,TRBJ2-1,CASSRPNRVHEQFF,TGTGCCAGCAGCCGACCTAACAGGGTCCATGAGCAGTTCTTC
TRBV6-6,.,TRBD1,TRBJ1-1,CASDSAGGANTEAFF,TGTGCCAGCGACTCTGCAGGGGGCGCGAACACTGAAGCTTTCTTT
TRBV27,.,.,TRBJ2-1,CASSHQGTDEQFF,TGTGCCAGCAGTCACCAGGGGACCGATGAGCAGTTCTTC
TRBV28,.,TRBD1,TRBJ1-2,CASSPTGGDYGYTF,TGTGCCAGCAGCCCGACAGGGGGGGACTATGGCTACACCTTC
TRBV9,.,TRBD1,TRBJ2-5,CASSVGAGGVETQYF,TGTGCCAGCAGCGTAGGTGCAGGGGGCGTTGAGACCCAGTACTTC
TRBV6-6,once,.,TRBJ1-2,CASSYSSDRFHGYTF,TGTGCCAGCAGTTACTCGAGCGACAGGTTTCATGGCTACACCTTC
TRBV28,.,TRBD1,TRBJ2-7,CASSLIPGQGRIQPYEQYF,TGTGCCAGCAGCTTAATACCGGGACAGGGAAGAATTCAACCCTACGAGCAGTACTTC
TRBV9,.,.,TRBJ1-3,CASSGSGQIYSGNTIYF,TGTGCCAGCAGCGGCTCCGGACAAATATACTCTGGAAACACCATATATTTT
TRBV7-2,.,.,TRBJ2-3,CASSWYTTDTQYF,TGTGCCAGCAGCTGGTACACCACAGATACGCAGTATTTT
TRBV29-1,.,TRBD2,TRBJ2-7,CSVDSGGSYEQYF,TGCAGCGTTGACTCGGGCGGGAGCTACGAGCAGTACTTC
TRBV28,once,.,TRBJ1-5,CASIGAGVDQPQHF,TGTGCCAGCATCGGGGCAGGGGTTGATCAGCCCCAGCATTTT
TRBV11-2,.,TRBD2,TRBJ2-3,CASSLGLAGGPDTQYF,TGTGCCAGCAGCTTAGGTTTAGCGGGAGGGCCAGATACGCAGTATTTT
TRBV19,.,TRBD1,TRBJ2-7,CASSASGGYEQYF,TGTGCCAGTAGTGCCTCAGGGGGCTACGAGCAGTACTTC
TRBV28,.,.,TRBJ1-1,CASSIGVHTEAFF,TGTGCCAGCAGTATAGGGGTTCACACTGAAGCTTTCTTT
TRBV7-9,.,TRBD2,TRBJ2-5,CASSWEGLETQYF,TGTGCCAGCAGCTGGGAGGGCCTGGAGACCCAGTACTTC
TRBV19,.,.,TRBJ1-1,CATKRGWTEAFF,TGTGCCACCAAAAGGGGCTGGACTGAAGCTTTCTTT
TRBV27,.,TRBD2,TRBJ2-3,CASSPTSGYGDTQYF,TGTGCCAGCAGCCCGACTAGCGGGTATGGAGATACGCAGTATTTT
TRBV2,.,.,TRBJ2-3,CASSESGGGTDTQYF,TGTGCCAGCAGTGAGTCAGGGGGAGGAACAGATACGCAGTATTTT
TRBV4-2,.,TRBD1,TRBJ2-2,CASSQEWTGETGELFF,TGTGCCAGCAGCCAAGAGTGGACAGGAGAAACCGGGGAGCTGTTTTTT
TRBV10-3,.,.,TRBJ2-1,CAISAGISYNEQFF,TGTGCCATCAGCGCGGGAATCTCCTACAATGAGCAGTTCTTC
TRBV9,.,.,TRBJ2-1,CASSALGGELGNEQFF,TGTGCCAGCAGCGCACTAGGGGGGGAGTTAGGGAATGAGCAGTTCTTC
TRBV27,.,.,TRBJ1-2,CASSLYGGFKNGYTF,TGTGCCAGCAGTCTCTATGGGGGGTTCAAGAATGGCTACACCTTC
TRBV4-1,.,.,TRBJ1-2,CASSQAGQSYGYTF,TGCGCCAGCAGCCAAGCGGGACAAAGCTATGGCTACACCTTC
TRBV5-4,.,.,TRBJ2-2,CASSFGGRITGELFF,TGTGCCAGCAGCTTCGGAGGTAGGATCACCGGGGAGCTGTTTTTT
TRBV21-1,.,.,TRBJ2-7,CASSPRVGGNEQYF,TGTGCCAGCAGCCCCCGAGTCGGGGGGAACGAGCAGTACTTC
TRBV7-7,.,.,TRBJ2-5,CASSTAGLQETQYF,TGTGCTAGCAGCACAGCGGGCCTACAAGAGACCCAGTACTTC
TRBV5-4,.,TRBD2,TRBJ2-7,CASSPTGLAMYEQYF,TGTGCCAGCAGCCCAACGGGACTAGCGATGTACGAGCAGTACTTC
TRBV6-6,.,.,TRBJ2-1,CASSPAKAEEDNEQFF,TGTGCCAGCAGTCCGGCTAAGGCGGAAGAGGATAATGAGCAGTTCTTC
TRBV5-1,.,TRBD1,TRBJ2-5,CASKEWTGEETQYF,TGCGCCAGCAAAGAATGGACAGGGGAGGAGACCCAGTACTTC
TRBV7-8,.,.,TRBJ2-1,CASSHPGLNYNEQFF,TGTGCCAGCAGCCACCCGGGACTCAATTACAATGAGCAGTTCTTC
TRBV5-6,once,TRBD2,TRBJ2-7,CASSPAGVLYEQYF,TGTGCCAGCAGCCCCGCGGGGGTTCTCTACGAGCAGTACTTC
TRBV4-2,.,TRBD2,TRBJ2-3,CASSQAGGPTDTQYF,TGTGCCAGCAGCCAAGCGGGAGGGCCCACAGATACGCAGTATTTT
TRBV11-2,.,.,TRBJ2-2,CASSPPNAGPNTGELFF,TGTGCCAGCAGCCCCCCTAATGCGGGACCGAACACCGGGGAGCTGTTTTTT
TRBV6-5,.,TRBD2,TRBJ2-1,CASSYRTSGTLNEQFF,TGTGCCAGCAGTTACAGGACTAGCGGGACCCTAAATGAGCAGTTCTTC
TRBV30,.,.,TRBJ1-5,CAWSAGLGQPQHF,TGTGCCTGGAGTGCAGGATTAGGTCAGCCCCAGCATTTT
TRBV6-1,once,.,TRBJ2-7,CASSEGGVGLYEQYF,TGTGCCAGCAGTGAAGGGGGGGTCGGCCTCTACGAGCAGTACTTC
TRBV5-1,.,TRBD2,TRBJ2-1,CASSSGTSGHNEQFF,TGCGCCAGCAGCTCGGGGACTAGCGGCCACAATGAGCAGTTCTTC
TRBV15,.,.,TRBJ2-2,CATSRAGGKNTGELFF,TGTGCCACCAGCAGAGCAGGCGGGAAGAACACCGGGGAGCTGTTTTTT
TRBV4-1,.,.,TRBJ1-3,CASSRSGSRDGNTIYF,TGCGCCAGCAGCCGCTCCGGGAGTAGGGATGGAAACACCATATATTTT
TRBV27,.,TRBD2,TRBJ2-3,CASSPRLTGGTYTQYF,TGTGCCAGCAGCCCACGATTAACGGGAGGAACGTATACGCAGTATTTT
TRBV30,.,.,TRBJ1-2,CAWSPRLDSGYTF,TGTGCCTGGAGTCCCCGATTGGACTCCGGCTACACCTTC
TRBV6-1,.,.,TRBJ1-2,CASSDFEEAYYGYTF,TGTGCCAGCAGTGATTTCGAGGAAGCTTACTATGGCTACACCTTC
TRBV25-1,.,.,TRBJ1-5,CASSDRGSNQPQHF,TGTGCCAGCAGTGATCGGGGTAGCAATCAGCCCCAGCATTTT
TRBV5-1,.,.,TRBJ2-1,CASSHRVGKNNEQFF,TGCGCCAGCAGTCACAGGGTCGGAAAAAACAATGAGCAGTTCTTC
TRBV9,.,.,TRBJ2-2,CASSPSGGLSGELFF,TGTGCCAGCAGCCCCTCAGGAGGGTTGTCCGGGGAGCTGTTTTTT
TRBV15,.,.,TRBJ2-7,CATRTGQSYEQYF,TGTGCCACCAGAACAGGACAGTCCTACGAGCAGTACTTC